The 19 T cell receptor beta chains listed next were all sequenced from one sample in a study of blood T cell repertoires in COVID-19 (TCRdb year 2020). Libraries were built with the immunoSEQ multiplex PCR assay. TCRdb holds this immuneACCESS table with in-frame rearrangements only. Some clones are missing; in checked studies, unresolved V genes explain under half, and the rest has no known cause. This sample comprises some 120,000 clones, roughly 83% of them detected only once. The ten largest account for under 45% of the sample. Sequencing was performed on peripheral blood. The receptors shown here come from a man in his forties or fifties with active or convalescent COVID-19.

The chain combines TRBV7-2 with TRBJ1-1, with D tentatively TRBD1 (5 bases). Trimming shortened V by 4 bases and J by 4 bases, and 13 bases separated the two germline ends. Looked up from germline, CDR1 is SGHTA and CDR2 is FQGNSA. CDR3 length: 14 residues. Here the CDR3 reads CASSYVRGSTEAFF. CDR3 DNA: TGTGCCAGCAGCTACGTACGGGGGTCCACTGAAGCTTTCTTT.

J is TRBJ2-2 and V is TRBV24-1; 12 positions match TRBD2. From germline, CDR1 is KGHDR and CDR2 SFDVKD. This CDR3 comprises 21 residues. Trimming removed 6 bases from V and 5 bases from J; junction bases left unmatched: 21. Written as DNA, the CDR3 is TGTGCCACCAGTCCCACCCCAGGACTAGCGGGGATGACACACGGAACCGGGGAGCTGTTTTTT. It translates to CATSPTPGLAGMTHGTGELFF.

The chain is built from TRBV2 and TRBJ1-1; 7 bases match TRBD1. The CDR3 is made up of 17 amino acids. V trimming: 6 bases; J trimming: 3 bases; junction bases outside the gene matches: 16. Germline V gives CDR1 SNHLY, CDR2 FYNNEI. The DNA of the CDR3 is TGTGCCAGCAGCCCTTCGGGGACAGCCCTGGGGCACACTGAAGCTTTCTTT. This codes for CASSPSGTALGHTEAFF.

This clone was seen just once. V usage is TRBV19 and J usage is TRBJ1-5; no reliable D call. Trimming pared 7 bases from V and 3 bases from J, leaving 16 bases between. The germline V gene has CDR1 LNHDA and CDR2 SQIVND (reference sequence). The CDR3 runs 15 residues. CDR3 amino acids: CASTPGEAYNQPQHF. CDR3 coding DNA: TGTGCCAGTACCCCTGGGGAGGCATACAATCAGCCCCAGCATTTT.

The chain recombines TRBV10-3 with TRBJ2-2, with a possible D match to TRBD1 (5 bases). The germline CDR1 and CDR2 sequences are ENHRY and SYGVKD. Trimming shortened V by 2 bases and J by 2 bases, and 9 bases separated the two germline ends. This CDR3 contains 15 residues. The DNA for the CDR3 is TGTGCCATCAGTGAGGCCCGGACAAACACCGGGGAGCTGTTTTTT. As protein: CAISEARTNTGELFF.

The chain recombines TRBV9 with TRBJ2-3; the D is unclear. V was pared by 6 bases and J by 7 bases, with 18 bases between. The CDR3 spans 14 residues. Per germline, CDR1 SGDLS and CDR2 YYNGEE. The CDR3 spells CASTPYPRANTQYF. The CDR3 nucleotides read TGTGCCAGCACCCCCTACCCCCGAGCCAATACGCAGTATTTT.

This chain joins TRBV7-6 and TRBJ2-7; TRBD1 agrees at 9 bases. This CDR3 region has 15 residues. Trimming took 1 base from V and 4 from J; bases not matched to a gene: 5. Germline V gives CDR1 SGHVS, CDR2 FNYEAQ. For the CDR3, the DNA is TGTGCCAGCAGCTTAGGGACAGGGGTTGGATACGAGCAGTACTTC. This sequence encodes CASSLGTGVGYEQYF.

This clone was seen just once. This sequence joins TRBV15 and TRBJ1-5, with 7 bases lining up with TRBD1. Germline V gives CDR1 LNHNV, CDR2 YYDKDF (reference sequence). V shed 3 bases, J shed 2 bases, and the junction held 4 bases outside the gene matches. There are 15 residues in the CDR3. CDR3 sequence reads: CATSSKGTGNQPQHF. CDR3 bases: TGTGCCACCAGCAGCAAAGGGACAGGCAATCAGCCCCAGCATTTT.

In nucleotides, the CDR3 is TGCGCCAGCAGCCTCGGGGGGGGGCGAATCGAGACCCAGTACTTC. It specifies CASSLGGGRIETQYF. The chain links TRBV5-1 to TRBJ2-5; 8 nucleotides match TRBD2. V shed 4 bases and J 5 bases; nucleotides not matched to a gene: 10. Germline CDR1 and CDR2: SGHRS and YFSETQ. CDR3 length: 15 residues. The variable domain in full, with the rest retrieved from reference TRBV5-1 and TRBJ2-5, is KAGVTQTPRYLIKTRGQQVTLSCSPISGHRSVSWYQQTPGQGLQFLFEYFSETQRNKGNFPGRFSGRQFSNSRSEMNVSTLELGDSALYLCASSLGGGRIETQYFGPGTRLLVL.

The chain is built from TRBV19 and TRBJ1-5, with 7 bases aligning to TRBD1. V lost 4 bases, J lost 5 bases, and 8 bases stayed unmatched. The CDR3 runs to 15 residues. Looked up from germline, CDR1 is LNHDA and CDR2 is SQIVND (reference sequence). The CDR3 here is CASSRRDSNHQPQHF. The DNA for the CDR3 is TGTGCCAGTAGTAGAAGGGACAGCAACCATCAGCCCCAGCATTTT.

The chain joins TRBV5-4 to TRBJ1-1; D unclear. Germline V gene sequence: CDR1 SGHNT, CDR2 YYREEE (reference sequence). The CDR3 runs to 13 residues. Trimming removed 3 bases at V and 4 bases at J, with 10 bases between. The CDR3 DNA is TGTGCCAGCAGCTGGAGCGGGATCACTGAAGCTTTCTTT. Its translation is CASSWSGITEAFF.

A note on this clone: Other DNA sequences within the sample encode an identical CDR3. The chain has TRBV29-1 and TRBJ1-2; unclear D gene. Germline-derived CDR1 and CDR2 are SQVTM and ANQGSEA. The CDR3 has 11 residues. V was trimmed by 7 bases and J by 2 bases, leaving 8 bases between them. This CDR3 reads CSGVENYGYTF. The DNA of the CDR3 is TGCAGCGGCGTTGAGAACTATGGCTACACCTTC.

V and J are TRBV18 and TRBJ2-3, with D perhaps matching TRBD2 (5 bases). The CDR3 loop spans 13 amino acids. Germline CDR1 and CDR2: KGHSH and LQKENI. V was shortened by 6 bases and J by 5 bases, with 12 bases between the two germline ends. The CDR3 region is CASSQVGVDTQYF. DNA of the CDR3: TGTGCCAGCTCCCAAGTCGGGGTAGATACGCAGTATTTT.

The chain joins TRBV9 to TRBJ1-6; possibly TRBD1 for D (5 bases). There are 16 residues in the CDR3. Germline V gene lookup returns CDR1 SGDLS and CDR2 YYNGEE. V gave up 0 bases and J gave up 3 bases, with 10 bases separating them. CDR3 in DNA: TGTGCCAGCAGCGTAGGAGGGGAGGACTATAATTCACCCCTCCACTTT. This encodes CASSVGGEDYNSPLHF.

The V and J genes are TRBV29-1 and TRBJ2-1; tentative D call: TRBD2 (6 bases). The V and J ends lost 0 bases and 7 bases respectively, with 16 bases between them. CDR1 is SQVTM and CDR2 is ANQGSEA in the germline V gene. The CDR3 has 15 residues. In nucleotides, the CDR3 is TGCAGCGTTGAAGATCGGGCTGGGGGGAGTAATGAGCAGTTCTTC. Amino acids: CSVEDRAGGSNEQFF.

This rearrangement joins TRBV6-1 to TRBJ2-7; the D gene is possibly TRBD2 (5 bases). Trimming pared 1 base from V and 6 bases from J, leaving 16 bases between. The CDR3 length is 15 residues. Germline V lookup: CDR1 MNHNS, CDR2 SASEGT. CDR3 DNA: TGTGCCAGCAGTGAAGAGGCGGAGGCTTGGTCCGAGCAGTACTTC. Its protein is CASSEEAEAWSEQYF.

This chain links TRBV19 with TRBJ2-5; D unresolved. CDR1 and CDR2 from the germline V gene are LNHDA and SQIVND (reference sequence). With 5 bases removed from V and 5 bases from J, the gap between germline ends came to 12 bases. The CDR3 contains 13 residues. The CDR3 region is CASSRGDGETQYF. DNA for the CDR3: TGTGCCAGTAGTCGCGGAGACGGGGAGACCCAGTACTTC.

The chain joins TRBV7-7 to TRBJ2-7; TRBD1 agrees at 7 bases. V lost 6 bases to trimming and J lost 1 base; unmatched junction nucleotides: 9. CDR3 length equals 15 residues. Germline CDR1 is SSHAT and CDR2 is FNYEAQ (reference sequence). CDR3 bases: TGTGCCAGCAGGTCCAACGGGACAGAGTCCTACGAGCAGTACTTC. Translation: CASRSNGTESYEQYF.

This chain joins TRBV4-1 and TRBJ1-3; 7 nucleotides line up with TRBD1. This CDR3 is built from 16 residues. Germline assignment: CDR1 MGHRA and CDR2 YSYEKL. V was pared by 6 bases and J by 0 bases, with 8 bases of the junction left unmatched. CDR3: CASRHTTGDSGNTIYF. The DNA of the CDR3 is TGCGCCAGCAGACACACAACAGGGGACTCTGGAAACACCATATATTTT.